These T cell receptor beta chains were read from a single sample in a study of blood T cell repertoires in COVID-19. Profiling relied on immunoSEQ multiplex PCR, and the TCRdb table lists in-frame clones only, not all of them. This sample has approximately 240,000 clones; about 85% occur once, and the top ten carry 2.9%. Source material: peripheral blood. The source of these receptors is a man between 50 and 59 years old who had recovered from COVID-19. CDR3s include the opening cysteine and the closing phenylalanine or tryptophan. D genes are given only for firm matches. Not all rows give a size; the values are once, few, many and, for expanded clones, a class.

J gene | clone size | D gene | V gene | CDR3 protein | CDR3 DNA
TRBJ1-2 | . | . | TRBV6-6 | CASTQRAGTSYGYTF | TGTGCCAGCACCCAACGGGCGGGAACTTCTTATGGCTACACCTTC
TRBJ2-1 | few | . | TRBV6-2/TRBV6-3 | CASSYDYRQFF | TGTGCCAGCAGTTACGACTATCGGCAGTTCTTC
TRBJ2-3 | . | TRBD2 | TRBV5-6 | CASSLARLAGTDTQYF | TGTGCCAGCAGCTTGGCTCGTCTAGCGGGCACAGATACGCAGTATTTT
TRBJ2-7 | . | . | TRBV7-7 | CASSLGTKSSYEQYF | TGTGCCAGCAGCTTAGGGACTAAAAGCTCCTACGAGCAGTACTTC
TRBJ2-2 | . | TRBD2 | TRBV5-6 | CASSALAGASGELFF | TGTGCCAGCAGCGCCCTAGCGGGAGCGTCCGGGGAGCTGTTTTTT
TRBJ1-4 | . | TRBD1 | TRBV2 | CASSLTGGPNEKLFF | TGTGCCAGCAGCCTTACAGGGGGACCTAATGAAAAACTGTTTTTT
TRBJ2-5 | . | TRBD2 | TRBV29-1 | CSVEDRGLAEPRGETQYF | TGCAGCGTTGAAGATCGGGGACTAGCGGAACCTAGGGGCGAGACCCAGTACTTC
TRBJ2-2 | . | TRBD2 | TRBV27 | CASTLRGLAGRTGELFF | TGTGCCAGCACCCTAAGGGGACTAGCGGGACGAACCGGGGAGCTGTTTTTT
TRBJ2-7 | few | . | TRBV18 | CASSRVRDTPYEQYF | TGTGCCAGCTCGCGCGTCCGGGACACCCCCTACGAGCAGTACTTC
TRBJ1-2 | . | TRBD1 | TRBV29-1 | CSVEGRQGTKGYTF | TGCAGCGTTGAGGGTCGACAGGGGACGAAGGGCTACACCTTC
TRBJ2-6 | once | . | TRBV3-1/TRBV3-2 | CASSRLVTGANVLTF | TGTGCCAGCAGCCGACTTGTAACCGGGGCCAACGTCCTGACTTTC
TRBJ2-1 | . | TRBD2 | TRBV7-6 | CASSLGLAGASSYNEQFF | TGTGCCAGCAGCTTAGGACTAGCGGGAGCCTCCTCCTACAATGAGCAGTTCTTC
TRBJ1-5 | . | . | TRBV19 | CASSIEYYTQNQPQHF | TGTGCCAGTAGTATAGAGTATTACACCCAAAATCAGCCCCAGCATTTT
TRBJ2-3 | . | TRBD1 | TRBV5-1 | CASSLDRGGTDTQYF | TGCGCCAGCAGCTTAGACAGGGGCGGCACAGATACGCAGTATTTT
TRBJ2-7 | once | TRBD2 | TRBV6-2/TRBV6-3 | CASSYAGDYEQYF | TGTGCCAGCAGTTACGCGGGAGACTACGAGCAGTACTTC
TRBJ2-1 | . | TRBD1 | TRBV24-1 | CATSEHRGSSYNEQFF | TGTGCCACCAGTGAGCACAGGGGGAGCTCCTACAATGAGCAGTTCTTC
TRBJ2-1 | . | TRBD2 | TRBV27 | CASSSAGGSSYNEQFF | TGTGCCAGCAGTTCAGCGGGAGGGTCCTCCTACAATGAGCAGTTCTTC
TRBJ2-1 | . | TRBD2 | TRBV7-7 | CASSQGLALYEQFF | TGTGCCAGCAGCCAAGGACTAGCTCTGTACGAGCAGTTCTTC
TRBJ2-1 | . | TRBD2 | TRBV7-9 | CASSSGLAGGSYNEQFF | TGTGCCAGCAGCTCGGGACTAGCGGGAGGCTCCTACAATGAGCAGTTCTTC
TRBJ2-2 | few | . | TRBV5-4 | CASSLGASKVRELFF | TGTGCCAGCAGCTTAGGAGCGAGTAAGGTCCGGGAGCTGTTTTTT
TRBJ2-2 | . | TRBD1 | TRBV19 | CASRTDRGATGELFF | TGTGCCAGTAGAACGGACAGGGGGGCCACCGGGGAGCTGTTTTTT
TRBJ1-5 | . | TRBD1 | TRBV15 | CATSRGGDRPSQPQHF | TGTGCCACCAGCAGAGGGGGGGACAGGCCAAGTCAGCCCCAGCATTTT